This TCR beta chain was identified in a study of blood T cells in healthy people across ages. Study conclusions and caveats: Long-lived and aged donors differed, with more naive CD4+ cells and higher diversity in the long-lived. With naive T cell percentage, TCR beta diversity showed a strong correlation.

Germline CDR1 is SGHTA and CDR2 is FQGNSA. The V and J ends lost 5 bases and 8 bases respectively, with 14 bases between them. This CDR3 is 13 amino acids long. Note on this clonotype: Its antigen is not known.

Sample-barcoded 5' priming and a J-beta primer mix drove a second PCR of 7 to 11 cycles. TCRdb re-derived calls from the 5' RACE reads in MiXCR, one entry per CDR3 protein. Altogether about a million distinct CDR3 sequences are present, 40% to 60% being singletons, with the ten largest covering 13%. The TCR comes from a man aged 30 to 45 in good health. The chain couples TRBV7-2 to TRBJ2-3; either TRBD1 or TRBD2 may fit D (7 bases each). Sequenced material: blood. DNA for the CDR3: TGTGCCAGCAGCGCGATCAGGGGGGGTACGCAGTATTTT. It translates to CASSAIRGGTQYF. The entire variable domain, with the rest obtained from reference TRBV7-2 and TRBJ2-3, is as follows: GAGVSQSPSNKVTEKGKDVELRCDPISGHTALYWYRQSLGQGLEFLIYFQGNSAPDKSGLPSDRFSAERTGGSVSTLTIQRTQQEDSAVYLCASSAIRGGTQYFGPGTRLTVL.